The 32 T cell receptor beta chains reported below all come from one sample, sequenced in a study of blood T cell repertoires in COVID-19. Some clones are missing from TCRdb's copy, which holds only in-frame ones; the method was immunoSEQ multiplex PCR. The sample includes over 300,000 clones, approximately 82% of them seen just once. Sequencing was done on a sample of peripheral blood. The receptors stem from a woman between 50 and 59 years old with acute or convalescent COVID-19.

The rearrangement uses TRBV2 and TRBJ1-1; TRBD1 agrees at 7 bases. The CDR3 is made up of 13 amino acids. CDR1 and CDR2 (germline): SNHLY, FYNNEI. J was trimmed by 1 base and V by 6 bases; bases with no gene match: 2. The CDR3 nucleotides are TGTGCCAGCAGCACAGGGGAGAACACTGAAGCTTTCTTT. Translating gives CASSTGENTEAFF.

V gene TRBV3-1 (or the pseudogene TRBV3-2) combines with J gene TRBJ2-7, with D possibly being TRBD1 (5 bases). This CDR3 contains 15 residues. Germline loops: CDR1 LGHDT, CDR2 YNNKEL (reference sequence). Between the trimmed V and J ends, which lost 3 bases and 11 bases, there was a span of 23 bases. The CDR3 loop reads CASSQDRPVHQGEYF. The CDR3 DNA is TGTGCCAGCAGCCAGGACCGCCCGGTCCACCAGGGCGAGTACTTC.

The chain's CDR3 is CASSNRGGNYGYTF. Here the CDR3 DNA reads TGTGCCAGTAGTAACAGGGGCGGGAACTATGGCTACACCTTC. The chain employs TRBV19 and TRBJ1-2; 7 bases align to TRBD1. The CDR3 totals 14 residues. Trimming at V came to 4 bases and at J to 2 bases, leaving 4 bases not matched to a gene. Germline V gene sequence: CDR1 LNHDA, CDR2 SQIVND (reference sequence).

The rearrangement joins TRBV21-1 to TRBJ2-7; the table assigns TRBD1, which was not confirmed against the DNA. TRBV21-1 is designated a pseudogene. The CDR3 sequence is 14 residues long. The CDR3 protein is CASSKRGHVNEQYF. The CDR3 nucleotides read TGTGCCAGCAGCAAACGCGGACATGTCAACGAGCAGTACTTC.

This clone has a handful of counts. CDR3 sequence: CASSPRDRVYNSPLHF. The DNA for the CDR3 is TGTGCCAGCAGCCCACGGGACAGGGTCTATAATTCACCCCTCCACTTT. The chain links TRBV9 to TRBJ1-6; the match to TRBD1 covers 9 bases. The junction had 5 bases not matched to a gene; V was cut back by 4 bases and J by 3 bases. In germline, CDR1 is SGDLS, CDR2 YYNGEE. This CDR3 spans 16 amino acids.

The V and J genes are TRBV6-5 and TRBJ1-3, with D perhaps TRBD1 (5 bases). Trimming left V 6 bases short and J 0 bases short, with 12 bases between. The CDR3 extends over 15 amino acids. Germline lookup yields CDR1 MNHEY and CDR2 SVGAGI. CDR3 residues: CASRGQGDSGNTIYF. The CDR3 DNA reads TGTGCCAGCAGGGGTCAGGGCGACTCTGGAAACACCATATATTTT.

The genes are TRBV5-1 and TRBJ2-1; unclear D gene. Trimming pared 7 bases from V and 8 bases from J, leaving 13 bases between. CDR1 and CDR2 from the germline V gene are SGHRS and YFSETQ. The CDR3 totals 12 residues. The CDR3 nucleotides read TGCGCCAGCCCCTCTTCGCGGTATGAGCAGTTCTTC. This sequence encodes CASPSSRYEQFF.

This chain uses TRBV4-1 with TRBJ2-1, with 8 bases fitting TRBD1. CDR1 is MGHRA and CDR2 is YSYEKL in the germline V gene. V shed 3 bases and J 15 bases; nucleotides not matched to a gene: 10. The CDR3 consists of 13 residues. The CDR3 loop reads CASSQVSGTGGFF. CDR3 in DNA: TGCGCCAGCAGCCAGGTCTCCGGGACAGGAGGGTTCTTC.

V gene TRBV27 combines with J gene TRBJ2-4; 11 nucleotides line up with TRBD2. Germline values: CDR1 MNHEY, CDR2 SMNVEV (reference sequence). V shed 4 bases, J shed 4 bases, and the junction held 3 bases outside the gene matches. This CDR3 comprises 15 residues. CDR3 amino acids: CASSSVAGGKNIQYF. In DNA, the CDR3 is TGTGCCAGCAGTTCAGTAGCGGGAGGGAAAAACATTCAGTACTTC.

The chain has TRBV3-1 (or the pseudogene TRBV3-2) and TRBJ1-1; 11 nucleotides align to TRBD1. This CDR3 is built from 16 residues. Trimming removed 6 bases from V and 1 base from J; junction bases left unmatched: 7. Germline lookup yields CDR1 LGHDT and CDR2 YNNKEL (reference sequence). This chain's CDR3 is CASRPGDRGGNTEAFF. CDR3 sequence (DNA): TGTGCCAGCAGACCTGGGGACAGGGGGGGGAACACTGAAGCTTTCTTT.

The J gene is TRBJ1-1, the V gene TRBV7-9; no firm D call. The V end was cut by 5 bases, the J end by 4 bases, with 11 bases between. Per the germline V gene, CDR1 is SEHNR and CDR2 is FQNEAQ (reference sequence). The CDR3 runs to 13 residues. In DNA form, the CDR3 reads TGTGCCAGCAGCCGAATGGGAGGCACTGAAGCTTTCTTT. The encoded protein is CASSRMGGTEAFF.

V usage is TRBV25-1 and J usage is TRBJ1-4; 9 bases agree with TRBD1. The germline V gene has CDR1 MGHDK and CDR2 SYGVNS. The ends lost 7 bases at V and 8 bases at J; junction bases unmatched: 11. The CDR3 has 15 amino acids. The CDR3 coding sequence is TGTGCCAGCATGCAACCCGGGACAGGGCTCGAAAAACTGTTTTTT. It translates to CASMQPGTGLEKLFF.

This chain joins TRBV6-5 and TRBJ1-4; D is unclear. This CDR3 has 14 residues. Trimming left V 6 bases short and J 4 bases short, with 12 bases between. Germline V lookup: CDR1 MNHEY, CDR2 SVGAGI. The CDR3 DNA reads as TGTGCCAGCAGAGAGGGAGGAAGTAATGAAAAACTGTTTTTT. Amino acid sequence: CASREGGSNEKLFF.

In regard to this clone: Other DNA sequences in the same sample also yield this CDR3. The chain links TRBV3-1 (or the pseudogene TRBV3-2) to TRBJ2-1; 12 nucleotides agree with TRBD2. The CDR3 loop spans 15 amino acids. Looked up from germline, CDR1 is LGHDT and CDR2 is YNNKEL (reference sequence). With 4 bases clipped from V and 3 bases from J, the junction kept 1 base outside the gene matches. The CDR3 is CASSPLAGGYNEQFF. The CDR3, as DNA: TGTGCCAGCAGCCCACTAGCGGGGGGCTACAATGAGCAGTTCTTC.

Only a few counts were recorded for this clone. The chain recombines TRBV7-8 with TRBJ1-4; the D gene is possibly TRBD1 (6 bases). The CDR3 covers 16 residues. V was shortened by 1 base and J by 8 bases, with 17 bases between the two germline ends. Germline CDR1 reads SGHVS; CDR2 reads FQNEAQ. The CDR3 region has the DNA TGTGCCAGCAGCTTAGAAGCTTCAGGGGTTGGGGAAAAACTGTTTTTT. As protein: CASSLEASGVGEKLFF.

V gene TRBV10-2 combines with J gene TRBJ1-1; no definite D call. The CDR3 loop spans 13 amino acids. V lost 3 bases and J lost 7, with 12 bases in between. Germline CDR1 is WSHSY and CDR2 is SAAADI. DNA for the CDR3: TGCGCCAGCAGTGACCCGGCGTCAGGTGAAGCTTTCTTT. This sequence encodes CASSDPASGEAFF.

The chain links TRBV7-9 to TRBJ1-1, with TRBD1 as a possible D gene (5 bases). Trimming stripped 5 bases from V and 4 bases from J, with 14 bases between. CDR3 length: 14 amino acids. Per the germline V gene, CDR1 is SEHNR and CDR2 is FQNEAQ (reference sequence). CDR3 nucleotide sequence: TGTGCCAGCAGCCTCCAGGGTTCACGCACTGAAGCTTTCTTT. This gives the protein CASSLQGSRTEAFF.

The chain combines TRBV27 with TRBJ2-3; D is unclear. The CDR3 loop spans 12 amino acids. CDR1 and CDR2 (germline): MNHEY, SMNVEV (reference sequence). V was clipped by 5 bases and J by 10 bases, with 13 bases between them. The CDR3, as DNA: TGTGCCAGCAGTGCCTCCACTCGGGCGCAGTATTTT. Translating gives CASSASTRAQYF.

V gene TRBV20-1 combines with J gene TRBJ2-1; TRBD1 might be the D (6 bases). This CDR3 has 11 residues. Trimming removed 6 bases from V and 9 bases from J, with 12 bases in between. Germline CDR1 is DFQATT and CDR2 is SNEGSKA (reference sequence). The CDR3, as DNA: TGCAGTGCCTTGCAGGGGACTGAGCAGTTCTTC. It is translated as CSALQGTEQFF.

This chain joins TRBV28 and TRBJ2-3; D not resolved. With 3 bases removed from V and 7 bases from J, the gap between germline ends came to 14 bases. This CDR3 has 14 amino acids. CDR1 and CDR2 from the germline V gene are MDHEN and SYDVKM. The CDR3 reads CASSFASPRNTQYF. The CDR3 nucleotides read TGTGCCAGCAGTTTCGCGAGTCCGAGAAATACGCAGTATTTT.

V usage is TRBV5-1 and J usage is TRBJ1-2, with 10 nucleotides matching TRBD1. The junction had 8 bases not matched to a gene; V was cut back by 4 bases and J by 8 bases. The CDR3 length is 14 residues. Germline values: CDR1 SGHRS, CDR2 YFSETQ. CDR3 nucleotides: TGCGCCAGCAGCCCGTACGGGACAGGGGACGGCTACACCTTC. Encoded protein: CASSPYGTGDGYTF.

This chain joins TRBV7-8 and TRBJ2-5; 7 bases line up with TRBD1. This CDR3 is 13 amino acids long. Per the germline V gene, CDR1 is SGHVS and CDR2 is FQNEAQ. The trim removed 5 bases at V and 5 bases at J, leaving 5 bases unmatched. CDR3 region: CASSIGGWETQYF. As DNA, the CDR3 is TGTGCCAGCAGCATAGGGGGCTGGGAGACCCAGTACTTC.

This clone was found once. The CDR3 coding sequence is TGTGCCAGCAGTTTGGGACTAGCGGGATTCAATGAGCAGTTCTTC. Amino acid sequence: CASSLGLAGFNEQFF. The J gene is TRBJ2-1, the V gene TRBV27; TRBD2 matches 13 bases. CDR1 is MNHEY, CDR2 SMNVEV, per germline (reference sequence). Trimming removed 3 bases from V and 6 bases from J; junction bases left unmatched: 2. The CDR3 runs to 15 residues.

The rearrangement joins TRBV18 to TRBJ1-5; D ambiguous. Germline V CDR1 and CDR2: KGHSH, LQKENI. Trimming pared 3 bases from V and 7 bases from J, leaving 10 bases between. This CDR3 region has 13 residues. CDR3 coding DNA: TGTGCCAGCTCACCGTCTTCGGAGCAGCCCCAGCATTTT. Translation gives CASSPSSEQPQHF.

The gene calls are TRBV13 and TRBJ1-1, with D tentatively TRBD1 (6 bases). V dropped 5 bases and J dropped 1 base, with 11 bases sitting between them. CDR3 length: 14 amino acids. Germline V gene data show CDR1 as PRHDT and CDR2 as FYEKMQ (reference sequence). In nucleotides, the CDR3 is TGTGCCAGCAGCCCAGACAGGAGGAACACTGAAGCTTTCTTT. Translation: CASSPDRRNTEAFF.

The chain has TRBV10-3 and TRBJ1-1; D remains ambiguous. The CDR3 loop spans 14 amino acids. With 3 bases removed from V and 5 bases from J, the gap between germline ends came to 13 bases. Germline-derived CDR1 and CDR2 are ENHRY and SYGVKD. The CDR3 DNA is TGTGCCATCAGTGAACACACCGGGTTGACTGAAGCTTTCTTT. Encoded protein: CAISEHTGLTEAFF.

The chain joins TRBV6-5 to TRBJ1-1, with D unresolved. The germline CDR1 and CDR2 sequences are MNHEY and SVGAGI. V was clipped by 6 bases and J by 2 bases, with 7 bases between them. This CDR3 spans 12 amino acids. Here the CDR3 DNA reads TGTGCCAGCAGCCTCCCTAACACTGAAGCTTTCTTT. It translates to CASSLPNTEAFF.

This CDR3 reads CASSVMDSGNQPQHF. The CDR3 DNA follows: TGTGCCAGCAGCGTTATGGACAGCGGCAATCAGCCCCAGCATTTT. The gene calls are TRBV2 and TRBJ1-5; D might be TRBD1 (6 bases). The V gene lost 6 bases and the J gene lost 2 bases, with 14 bases spanning the gap. Germline CDR1 SNHLY, CDR2 FYNNEI. The CDR3 totals 15 residues.

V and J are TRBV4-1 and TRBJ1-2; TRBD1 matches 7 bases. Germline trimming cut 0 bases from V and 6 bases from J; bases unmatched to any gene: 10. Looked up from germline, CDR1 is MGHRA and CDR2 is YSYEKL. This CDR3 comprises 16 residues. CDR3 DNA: TGCGCCAGCAGCCAAGATAGGGTGCAGGGGGTGAATGGCTACACCTTC. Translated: CASSQDRVQGVNGYTF.

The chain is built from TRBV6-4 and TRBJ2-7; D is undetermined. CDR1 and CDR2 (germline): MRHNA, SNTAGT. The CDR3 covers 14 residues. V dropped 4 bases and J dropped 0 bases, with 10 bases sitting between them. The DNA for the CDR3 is TGTGCCAGCAGTGTCGAGAGGAACTCCTACGAGCAGTACTTC. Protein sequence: CASSVERNSYEQYF.

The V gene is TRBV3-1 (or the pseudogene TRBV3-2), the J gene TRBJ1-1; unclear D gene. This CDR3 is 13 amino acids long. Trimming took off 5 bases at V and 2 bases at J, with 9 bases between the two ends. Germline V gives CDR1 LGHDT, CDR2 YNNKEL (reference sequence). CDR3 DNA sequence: TGTGCCAGCAGCACGGAGACCAACACTGAAGCTTTCTTT. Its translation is CASSTETNTEAFF.

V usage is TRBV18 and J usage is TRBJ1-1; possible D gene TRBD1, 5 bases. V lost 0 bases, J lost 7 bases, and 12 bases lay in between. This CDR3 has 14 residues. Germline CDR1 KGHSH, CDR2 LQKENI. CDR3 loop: CASSPPGQGNEAFF. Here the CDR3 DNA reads TGTGCCAGCTCACCACCCGGCCAGGGAAATGAAGCTTTCTTT. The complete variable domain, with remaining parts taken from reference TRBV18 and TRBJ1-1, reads NAGVMQNPRHLVRRRGQEARLRCSPMKGHSHVYWYRQLPEEGLKFMVYLQKENIIDESGMPKERFSAEFPKEGPSILRIQQVVRGDSAAYFCASSPPGQGNEAFFGQGTRLTVV.